These 11 T cell receptor beta chains were sequenced from one sample in a study of blood T cells in healthy people across ages. Together with a sample-barcoded 5' primer, a J-beta primer mix was included in a second PCR lasting about 6 to 11 cycles. TCRdb independently ran MiXCR on the 5' RACE reads; one entry per CDR3 protein. The table includes roughly 1.7 million distinct CDR3 sequences, roughly 32% detected once. Specimen: blood. The receptors stem from a woman in her twenties or thirties in good health.

The rearrangement joins TRBV20-1 to TRBJ1-5; D not certain. The germline CDR1 and CDR2 sequences are DFQATT and SNEGSKA (reference sequence). The ends were cut back, 3 bases at V and 7 bases at J, with 7 bases in the middle. This CDR3 spans 11 amino acids. This chain's CDR3 is CSASLLQPQHF. The CDR3 DNA sequence: TGCAGTGCTAGCTTGTTGCAGCCCCAGCATTTT.

Comment on this clonotype: The germline gene is not matched at one end of the junction; a read error may be the cause. The rearrangement uses TRBV7-6 and TRBJ1-1; D is unclear. Germline loops: CDR1 SGHVS, CDR2 FNYEAQ. The CDR3 consists of 13 residues. CDR3 amino acids: CAGSFSGRTEAFF. The CDR3 DNA follows: TGTGCCGGCAGCTTCTCGGGTCGCACCGAAGCTTTCTTT.

This clonotype was seen a single time. The V gene is TRBV30, the J gene TRBJ2-7; maybe TRBD2 (6 bases). V lost 7 bases and J lost 5, with 12 bases in between. Germline CDR1 reads GTSNPN; CDR2 reads SVGIG (reference sequence). This CDR3 is 11 amino acids long. The CDR3 nucleotides are TGTGCCTTTTCGGGGGTGGACGAGCAGTACTTC. This translates into CAFSGVDEQYF.

This clonotype has only a few counts. The rearrangement links TRBV7-6 to TRBJ1-1; 9 bases are a match to TRBD1. V trimming: 5 bases; J trimming: 5 bases; junction bases outside the gene matches: 3. Germline lookup yields CDR1 SGHVS and CDR2 FNYEAQ. The CDR3 is 13 residues long. The CDR3 loop is CASSEGQGTEAFF. The CDR3 DNA is TGTGCCAGCAGCGAGGGACAGGGAACTGAAGCTTTCTTT.

The genes are TRBV7-2 and TRBJ2-1; 7 nucleotides match TRBD2. The length of the CDR3 is 14 residues. The J segment lost 9 bases and the V segment lost 5 bases, leaving 10 bases of the junction unmatched. Per the germline V gene, CDR1 is SGHTA and CDR2 is FQGNSA. Here the CDR3 reads CASSPYGSGFEQFF. The DNA of the CDR3 is TGTGCCAGCAGCCCGTATGGTAGCGGGTTTGAGCAGTTCTTC.

The chain has TRBV18 and TRBJ2-3, with 8 positions matching TRBD2. With 5 bases clipped from V and 1 base from J, the junction kept 2 bases outside the gene matches. Germline V gives CDR1 KGHSH, CDR2 LQKENI. The CDR3 is 14 residues long. CDR3 nucleotide sequence: TGTGCCAGCTCAACGACTAGCGGCACAGATACGCAGTATTTT. This gives the protein CASSTTSGTDTQYF.

The rearrangement joins TRBV4-1 to TRBJ1-2, with a weak D call TRBD1 (5 bases). Per the germline V gene, CDR1 is MGHRA and CDR2 is YSYEKL. Trimming left V 2 bases short and J 3 bases short, with 13 bases between. This CDR3 contains 15 residues. CDR3 nucleotide sequence: TGCGCCAGCAGCCAATCCCCAGACAGCTACTATGGCTACACCTTC. Protein: CASSQSPDSYYGYTF.

The chain is built from TRBV5-1 and TRBJ1-1; a weak D match, TRBD1 (5 bases). V lost 1 base and J 5 bases, leaving 12 bases between the germline ends. Looked up from germline, CDR1 is SGHRS and CDR2 is YFSETQ. The CDR3 totals 14 residues. The CDR3 region is CASSLRGVFTEAFF. The CDR3 coding sequence is TGCGCCAGCAGCTTGAGAGGGGTCTTTACTGAAGCTTTCTTT.

Regarding this clonotype: A read error may produce the germline difference seen at one junction end. The rearrangement joins TRBV7-8 to TRBJ2-6, with TRBD1 as a possible D gene (5 bases). Germline assignment: CDR1 SGHVS and CDR2 FQNEAQ. The CDR3 runs 16 residues. CDR3 residues: CASSLGRNSGADVLTF. DNA for the CDR3: TGTGCCAGCAGCTTAGGTCGAAACTCTGGGGCCGACGTCCTGACTTTC.

In its sample, this clonotype was seen many times. The rearrangement uses TRBV12-3 or TRBV12-4 and TRBJ2-3; D gene uncertain. Trimming cost V 5 bases and J 3 bases, with 9 bases left between them. This CDR3 is 13 amino acids long. The CDR3 DNA is TGTGCCAGCAGTCCCCCCAGGACAGATACGCAGTATTTT. As protein: CASSPPRTDTQYF.

The rearrangement links TRBV28 to TRBJ1-2; D ambiguous. The CDR3 covers 14 residues. Per the germline V gene, CDR1 is MDHEN and CDR2 is SYDVKM. Trimming removed 3 bases at V and 3 bases at J, with 11 bases between. Here the CDR3 DNA reads TGTGCCAGCAGTTTCCTAGCGGGATACTATGGCTACACCTTC. It translates to CASSFLAGYYGYTF.